Shown below are 24 T cell receptor beta chains from a single sample sequenced in a study of blood T cell repertoires in COVID-19. The repertoire was sequenced with immunoSEQ multiplex PCR; TCRdb's copy has only in-frame clones and lacks some. This sample has approximately 290,000 clones, with 70% to 85% found just once. Specimen: peripheral blood. Receptors originate from a human donor with COVID-19, enrolled during active disease. The donor label of this sample is uncertain.

The rearrangement links TRBV9 to TRBJ2-3; D possibly corresponds to TRBD2 (5 bases). The V and J ends lost 1 base and 0 bases respectively, with 12 bases between them. CDR3 length: 16 residues. The germline gives CDR1 SGDLS, CDR2 YYNGEE. The CDR3 DNA sequence: TGTGCCAGCAGCGTAAGCCCGGGCGGGAGCACAGATACGCAGTATTTT. Translated: CASSVSPGGSTDTQYF.

The chain carries TRBV5-8 and TRBJ1-4; 12 nucleotides align to TRBD1. V gave up 0 bases and J gave up 11 bases; unmatched junction bases: 5. This CDR3 has 15 amino acids. Germline CDR1 and CDR2: SGHTS and YDEGEE. The DNA for the CDR3 is TGTGCCAGCAGCTTGGGGGACAGGGGGCTTTCGAAACTGTTTTTT. Amino acid sequence: CASSLGDRGLSKLFF. The whole variable domain, remainder taken from reference TRBV5-8 and TRBJ1-4, is EAGVTQSPTHLIKTRGQQATLRCSPISGHTSVYWYQQALGLGLQFLLWYDEGEERNRGNFPPRFSGRQFPNYSSELNVNALELEDSALYLCASSLGDRGLSKLFFGSGTQLSVL.

The chain recombines TRBV25-1 with TRBJ1-2, with TRBD1 matching 8 bases. Germline CDR1 is MGHDK and CDR2 is SYGVNS. CDR3 length equals 15 residues. The V gene end was trimmed by 1 base and the J gene end by 4 bases; junction bases not matched to a gene: 5. The CDR3 is CASSEFAGTGYGYTF. In DNA form, the CDR3 reads TGTGCCAGCAGTGAATTCGCCGGGACAGGCTATGGCTACACCTTC.

The chain recombines TRBV7-9 with TRBJ2-7, with unresolved D. Per germline, CDR1 SEHNR and CDR2 FQNEAQ (reference sequence). This CDR3 is 14 amino acids long. Trimming removed 1 base from V and 7 bases from J, with 14 bases in between. The chain's CDR3 is CASSLDATPREQYF. The CDR3 DNA follows: TGTGCCAGCAGCTTAGATGCGACTCCCCGAGAGCAGTACTTC.

The J gene is TRBJ2-3, the V gene TRBV7-3, with a tentative D call TRBD2 (6 bases). CDR3 length equals 17 residues. CDR1 and CDR2 from the germline V gene are SGHTA and FQGTGA. V was shortened by 5 bases and J by 2 bases, with 20 bases between the two germline ends. CDR3 in DNA: TGTGCCAGCAGCCCTAAAACCGCGGGACTCTACACAGATACGCAGTATTTT. Protein product: CASSPKTAGLYTDTQYF.

This chain links TRBV9 with TRBJ2-3; 7 positions agree with TRBD1. Looked up from germline, CDR1 is SGDLS and CDR2 is YYNGEE. The CDR3 is 15 residues long. After removal of 1 base from V and 2 bases from J, the junction contained 4 bases not matched to a gene. DNA of the CDR3: TGTGCCAGCAGCGTAAGGACAGGCCTCACAGATACGCAGTATTTT. Translation gives CASSVRTGLTDTQYF.

The chain couples TRBV6-6 to TRBJ1-4; D might be TRBD1 (6 bases). Germline V gene sequence: CDR1 MNHNY, CDR2 SVGAGI (reference sequence). V was clipped by 6 bases and J by 8 bases, with 19 bases between them. There are 15 residues in the CDR3. The CDR3 sequence: CASRPGQLLGEKLFF. The CDR3 DNA sequence: TGTGCCAGCAGACCAGGACAGCTCTTAGGCGAAAAACTGTTTTTT.

The chain has TRBV19 and TRBJ1-4; D remains unclear. Germline V gene lookup returns CDR1 LNHDA and CDR2 SQIVND (reference sequence). The CDR3 is 15 amino acids. V lost 5 bases and J 4 bases, leaving 14 bases between the germline ends. The CDR3 here is CASSALSEYNEKLFF. CDR3 nucleotides: TGTGCCAGTAGTGCGCTATCCGAATATAATGAAAAACTGTTTTTT.

The chain couples TRBV5-1 to TRBJ2-3, with 7 bases lining up with TRBD1. V shed 3 bases and J 0 bases; nucleotides not matched to a gene: 4. The CDR3 has 15 amino acids. CDR1 and CDR2 from the germline V gene are SGHRS and YFSETQ. CDR3 sequence: CASSSRGFSTDTQYF. CDR3 nucleotides: TGCGCCAGCAGCTCCAGGGGGTTTAGCACAGATACGCAGTATTTT.

This clone came up a few times. J is TRBJ1-3 and V is TRBV29-1; 7 bases fit TRBD1. Trimming took 8 bases from V and 1 from J; bases not matched to a gene: 2. There are 12 residues in the CDR3. The germline gives CDR1 SQVTM, CDR2 ANQGSEA. For the CDR3, the DNA is TGCAGCTACAGGGGATCTGGAAACACCATATATTTT. Translated: CSYRGSGNTIYF. The whole variable domain, remainder taken from reference TRBV29-1 and TRBJ1-3, is SAVISQKPSRDICQRGTSLTIQCQVDSQVTMMFWYRQQPGQSLTLIATANQGSEATYESGFVIDKFPISRPNLTFSTLTVSNMSPEDSSIYLCSYRGSGNTIYFGEGSWLTVV.

The gene calls are TRBV28 and TRBJ1-2, with 11 bases lining up with TRBD1. Germline V gene data show CDR1 as MDHEN and CDR2 as SYDVKM. The J segment lost 3 bases and the V segment lost 0 bases, leaving 6 bases of the junction unmatched. CDR3 length: 17 amino acids. CDR3 in amino acids: CASSLWSGTGGHYGYTF. CDR3 DNA sequence: TGTGCCAGCAGTTTATGGTCCGGGACAGGGGGACACTATGGCTACACCTTC.

The chain is built from TRBV19 and TRBJ1-4, with D tentatively TRBD1 (6 bases). CDR1 is LNHDA and CDR2 is SQIVND in the germline V gene (reference sequence). The CDR3 spans 14 residues. Trimming pared 6 bases from V and 4 bases from J, leaving 12 bases between. CDR3 coding DNA: TGTGCCAGTAGAGACGACAGGCGTAATGAAAAACTGTTTTTT. It codes for CASRDDRRNEKLFF.

This chain connects TRBV7-2 to TRBJ1-1; D remains ambiguous. Trimming took 6 bases from V and 0 from J, leaving 14 bases between them. The CDR3 runs to 15 residues. Per germline, CDR1 SGHTA and CDR2 FQGNSA. The CDR3 here is CASRPNLGVNTEAFF. In DNA, the CDR3 is TGTGCCAGCAGGCCGAACCTGGGAGTGAACACTGAAGCTTTCTTT.

The chain links TRBV12-1 to TRBJ1-5. TRBV12-1 is reported as a pseudogene. The CDR3 has 13 residues. This CDR3 is CFGRRYSNQPQHF. CDR3 nucleotides: TGTTTTGGAAGGCGGTATAGCAATCAGCCCCAGCATTTT.

V and J are TRBV25-1 and TRBJ1-2, with 7 bases aligning to TRBD1. This CDR3 is 14 amino acids long. V shed 2 bases, J shed 5 bases, and the junction held 5 bases outside the gene matches. Germline CDR1 reads MGHDK; CDR2 reads SYGVNS. Written as DNA, the CDR3 is TGTGCCAGCAGTGAAAGGGACAGATATTATGGCTACACCTTC. Translated, it gives CASSERDRYYGYTF.

The CDR3: CSASVAGGFDEQFF. CDR3 sequence (DNA): TGCAGTGCTAGTGTAGCGGGAGGGTTCGATGAGCAGTTCTTC. The genes are TRBV20-1 and TRBJ2-1; 11 bases line up with TRBD2. With 3 bases clipped from V and 8 bases from J, the junction kept 6 bases outside the gene matches. CDR3 length equals 14 residues. Germline V gene data show CDR1 as DFQATT and CDR2 as SNEGSKA (reference sequence).

The rearrangement links TRBV11-2 to TRBJ2-1; 10 bases align to TRBD2. The J segment lost 7 bases and the V segment lost 4 bases, leaving 10 bases of the junction unmatched. CDR1 and CDR2 from the germline V gene are SGHAT and FQNNGV. CDR3 length: 16 residues. The CDR3 sequence: CASSSHLAGVGNEQFF. CDR3 DNA: TGTGCCAGCAGCTCCCATCTAGCGGGAGTGGGTAATGAGCAGTTCTTC.

This sequence joins TRBV30 and TRBJ1-1; D uncertain. Germline CDR1 GTSNPN, CDR2 SVGIG (reference sequence). The CDR3 covers 12 residues. Trimming cost V 4 bases and J 4 bases, with 10 bases left between them. The CDR3 DNA sequence: TGTGCCTGGAAACGGGATCCCACTGAAGCTTTCTTT. This gives the protein CAWKRDPTEAFF.

The chain is built from TRBV3-1 (or the pseudogene TRBV3-2) and TRBJ2-7; 7 bases fit TRBD2. The J segment lost 2 bases and the V segment lost 0 bases, leaving 4 bases of the junction unmatched. The CDR3 length is 15 residues. CDR1 is LGHDT, CDR2 YNNKEL, per germline (reference sequence). CDR3 protein: CASSQEGGGAYEQYF. CDR3 sequence (DNA): TGTGCCAGCAGCCAAGAAGGTGGGGGGGCCTACGAGCAGTACTTC.

The gene calls are TRBV30 and TRBJ2-4; 8 nucleotides agree with TRBD2. CDR3 length: 18 residues. V was clipped by 3 bases and J by 1 base; unmatched bases: 14. CDR1 is GTSNPN, CDR2 SVGIG, per germline (reference sequence). CDR3 DNA: TGTGCCTGGAGCGGACAGCTAGCGGGTTCGTTGGCCAAAAACATTCAGTACTTC. Amino acid sequence: CAWSGQLAGSLAKNIQYF.

The V and J genes are TRBV18 and TRBJ1-5, with 8 bases identical to TRBD1. CDR3 size: 14 residues. With V trimmed by 3 bases and J by 5 bases, 3 bases remained unmatched. Looked up from germline, CDR1 is KGHSH and CDR2 is LQKENI. This CDR3 is CASSPGQGYQPQHF. The CDR3, as DNA: TGTGCCAGCTCACCTGGACAGGGATATCAGCCCCAGCATTTT.

This clone was found once. The chain has TRBV5-5 and TRBJ1-2; 9 bases fit TRBD1. Germline V gives CDR1 SGHKS, CDR2 YYEKEE (reference sequence). V was pared by 3 bases and J by 4 bases, with 4 bases of the junction left unmatched. CDR3 length: 14 residues. The CDR3 bases are TGTGCCAGCAGCTCTGGACAGGGGACCTATGGCTACACCTTC. It translates to CASSSGQGTYGYTF. The whole variable domain, filled in from reference TRBV5-5 and TRBJ1-2, reads DAGVTQSPTHLIKTRGQQVTLRCSPISGHKSVSWYQQVLGQGPQFIFQYYEKEERGRGNFPDRFSARQFPNYSSELNVNALLLGDSALYLCASSSGQGTYGYTFGSGTRLTVV.

This clone has just a few counts. The chain uses TRBV11-3 and TRBJ2-1, with 8 bases identical to TRBD2. Trimming took 4 bases from V and 6 from J; bases not matched to a gene: 8. CDR3 size: 15 residues. Looked up from germline, CDR1 is SGHNT and CDR2 is YENEEA. The CDR3 nucleotides are TGTGCCAGCAGCTCCCGGACAGCGGGAGCCAATGAGCAGTTCTTC. Its protein product is CASSSRTAGANEQFF.

The V gene is TRBV7-6, the J gene TRBJ2-6, with D possibly TRBD2 on 5 matching bases. In germline, CDR1 is SGHVS, CDR2 FNYEAQ. This CDR3 spans 16 amino acids. Trimming removed 5 bases at V and 2 bases at J, with 13 bases between. CDR3 in DNA: TGTGCCAGCAGCCACGGGATAGTCGCTGGGGCCAACGTCCTGACTTTC. Protein: CASSHGIVAGANVLTF.